The clone carrying this TCR beta chain turned up a few times. This sample was taken from a study of low-dose radiotherapy and immunotherapy resistance in tumors. For the study at large: A daily 300 mg dose of oral aspirin was taken by patients for four cycles from cycle 1 day 1.

J was trimmed by 7 bases and V by 4 bases; bases with no gene match: 10. CDR3 length: 15 amino acids. The germline V gene encodes CDR1 ENHRY and CDR2 SYGVKD. As for time point: after trial treatment. Treatment denoted: LDRT plus nivolumab, ipilimumab, low-dose cyclophosphamide and aspirin (RACIN trial). Each donor was administered nivolumab, ipilimumab, aspirin, low-dose cyclophosphamide and low-dose radiotherapy. TCRs were put through approximately 20 PCR cycles of amplification with Phusion. A constant-region primer and the V-primer adapter served as the primer pair. One entry per CDR3 protein, called by TCRdb with MiXCR from the reads. The sample holds 40,000 to 65,000 distinct CDR3 sequences, approximately 31% seen once.

The chain couples TRBV10-3 to TRBJ1-5; 7 nucleotides align to TRBD1. Sequenced material: PBMCs, taken after low-dose radiotherapy plus immunotherapy. This sequence was found in a male donor with rectosigmoid adenocarcinoma. The CDR3 DNA reads as TGTGCCATCAGTGCTGATGAGGGGGCGCGGCAGCCCCAGCATTTT. Translation gives CAISADEGARQPQHF.